Each of the 15 T cell receptor beta chains below was sequenced from the same sample in a study of CD8 T cells in ankylosing spondylitis. Notes on the study in general: What appeared characteristic of ankylosing spondylitis blood was a TCR beta motif of eight highly homologous variants.

TCRdb reanalysed the 5' RACE reads using MiXCR and keeps one entry per CDR3 protein. The data contain 350,000 to 450,000 distinct CDR3 sequences, more than 25% of them singletons. The antigens these receptors bind are not known. The sequencing sample was made of blood, either unsorted or a sorted T cell fraction (not recorded which). These receptors came from a male donor with ankylosing spondylitis.

V is TRBV20-1 and J is TRBJ2-1, with 10 bases fitting TRBD2. This CDR3 is 15 amino acids long. Trimming cost V 6 bases and J 2 bases; bases outside gene matches: 7. Germline assignment: CDR1 DFQATT and CDR2 SNEGSKA (reference sequence). The CDR3 sequence: CSAPESGRAYNEQFF. CDR3 coding DNA: TGCAGTGCCCCAGAGAGCGGGAGGGCCTACAATGAGCAGTTCTTC.

This clonotype was counted between two and nine times. This sequence joins TRBV5-1 and TRBJ2-5; weak D call: TRBD1 (5 bases). The CDR3 loop spans 14 amino acids. Germline V gene lookup returns CDR1 SGHRS and CDR2 YFSETQ. The ends were cut back, 1 base at V and 5 bases at J, with 12 bases in the middle. The CDR3 sequence: CASSLFGAEETQYF. CDR3 DNA sequence: TGCGCCAGCAGCTTGTTTGGGGCGGAGGAGACCCAGTACTTC.

This chain connects TRBV4-1 to TRBJ2-2; D is undetermined. The ends were cut back, 4 bases at V and 2 bases at J, with 11 bases in the middle. The CDR3 has 15 amino acids. Germline V gene data show CDR1 as MGHRA and CDR2 as YSYEKL. The CDR3 DNA reads TGCGCCAGCAGCCTCGAGCCTTATAACACCGGGGAGCTGTTTTTT. Amino acid sequence: CASSLEPYNTGELFF.

This clonotype was observed a handful of times. The chain couples TRBV28 to TRBJ2-1; D is unresolved. This CDR3 comprises 14 residues. CDR1 and CDR2 from the germline V gene are MDHEN and SYDVKM. Trimming stripped 3 bases from V and 0 bases from J, with 6 bases between. The DNA for the CDR3 is TGTGCCAGCAGTTTCCCAATCTCCTACAATGAGCAGTTCTTC. Protein: CASSFPISYNEQFF.

This chain links TRBV12-3 or TRBV12-4 with TRBJ2-5; 9 positions agree with TRBD1. The CDR3 is 15 residues long. J was trimmed by 5 bases and V by 5 bases; bases with no gene match: 9. For the CDR3, the DNA is TGTGCCAGCAGTCCCGGGACAGGGACAATTGAGACCCAGTACTTC. This gives the protein CASSPGTGTIETQYF.

This clonotype has a handful of counts. The chain combines TRBV11-2 with TRBJ2-1, with D maybe TRBD1 (5 bases). V lost 1 base and J 8 bases, leaving 15 bases between the germline ends. CDR3 length: 15 amino acids. CDR1 is SGHAT, CDR2 FQNNGV, per germline. The CDR3 sequence is CASSLVSNQGDEQFF. The DNA for the CDR3 is TGTGCCAGCAGCTTAGTATCGAACCAGGGCGATGAGCAGTTCTTC.

V gene TRBV29-1 combines with J gene TRBJ2-2; D gene ambiguous. Trimming shortened V by 3 bases and J by 1 base, and 9 bases separated the two germline ends. CDR1 and CDR2 from the germline V gene are SQVTM and ANQGSEA. The CDR3 is made up of 14 amino acids. CDR3 in DNA: TGCAGCGTTGAGACACGGTTGAACACCGGGGAGCTGTTTTTT. The encoded protein is CSVETRLNTGELFF.

This chain uses TRBV5-1 with TRBJ1-1; D not certain. The germline V and J ends were trimmed by 4 bases and 0 bases, with 7 bases remaining between them. This CDR3 has 13 amino acids. The germline gives CDR1 SGHRS, CDR2 YFSETQ. Written as DNA, the CDR3 is TGCGCCAGCAGCGGGGATGTGAACACTGAAGCTTTCTTT. This translates into CASSGDVNTEAFF.

The genes are TRBV7-8 and TRBJ2-1, with TRBD2 identical over 15 bases. The CDR3 totals 15 residues. V trimming: 0 bases; J trimming: 14 bases; junction bases outside the gene matches: 5. CDR1 and CDR2 (germline): SGHVS, FQNEAQ. The CDR3 region is CASSLAGLAGGWEFF. The CDR3 DNA follows: TGTGCCAGCAGCTTAGCCGGACTAGCGGGAGGGTGGGAGTTCTTC.

The V gene is TRBV7-8, the J gene TRBJ2-3; D may match TRBD1 or TRBD2 (5 bases each). The CDR3 is 15 residues long. CDR1 is SGHVS and CDR2 is FQNEAQ in the germline V gene. Deletions cut 5 bases from V and 2 bases from J, with 14 bases between. CDR3 in DNA: TGTGCCAGCAGCGAGAGGGCAGGGAACACAGATACGCAGTATTTT. This gives the protein CASSERAGNTDTQYF.

This chain's CDR3 is CAIPLAVRVTEAFF. In DNA form, the CDR3 reads TGTGCCATCCCACTTGCGGTTCGGGTCACTGAAGCTTTCTTT. The V and J genes are TRBV24-1 and TRBJ1-1; D not resolved. CDR1 is KGHDR and CDR2 is SFDVKD in the germline V gene. CDR3 length: 14 residues. Trimming took 11 bases from V and 4 from J, leaving 19 bases between them.

The chain has TRBV28 and TRBJ1-5; a weak D match, TRBD1 (6 bases). CDR3 length: 14 residues. Trimming shortened V by 6 bases and J by 5 bases, and 14 bases separated the two germline ends. Germline CDR1 and CDR2: MDHEN and SYDVKM. As DNA, the CDR3 is TGTGCCAGCAGAATCCTGCAGGGGTATCAGCCCCAGCATTTT. The encoded protein is CASRILQGYQPQHF.

This clonotype was detected only a few times. This chain joins TRBV10-3 and TRBJ2-6; tentative D call: TRBD2 (5 bases). Germline CDR1 reads ENHRY; CDR2 reads SYGVKD. Trimming shortened V by 2 bases and J by 0 bases, and 8 bases separated the two germline ends. This CDR3 has 16 residues. CDR3 coding DNA: TGTGCCATCAGTGAGACGGGGATCTCTGGGGCCAACGTCCTGACTTTC. This codes for CAISETGISGANVLTF.

The V call is TRBV12-5, the J call TRBJ2-1; TRBD1 agrees at 8 bases. V gave up 5 bases and J gave up 7 bases; unmatched junction bases: 4. The CDR3 consists of 13 residues. From germline, CDR1 is LGHNT and CDR2 FRNRAP. The CDR3 DNA sequence: TGTGCTAGTGGTCTGGACAGGGCGAATGAGCAGTTCTTC. This gives the protein CASGLDRANEQFF.

This clonotype was detected only a few times. The rearrangement uses TRBV12-3 or TRBV12-4 and TRBJ1-4, with 7 bases matching TRBD1. J gave up 8 bases and V 6 bases, and 9 bases lay outside the gene matches. The CDR3 loop spans 14 amino acids. Here the CDR3 reads CASSKTGRYEKLFF. As DNA, the CDR3 is TGTGCCAGCAGCAAGACAGGGCGGTACGAAAAACTGTTTTTT.